The 21 T cell receptor beta chains reported below all come from one sample, sequenced in a study of T cell clonality in common variable immunodeficiency. Findings and limits, study-wide: In common variable immunodeficiency, TCR beta chains reportedly carried fewer deletions and N-nucleotide insertions.

These receptors have no known antigen. Data came from immunoSEQ multiplex PCR; TCRdb stores just in-frame clones and leaves some out. The sample has nearly 20,000 clones, none seen only once. The sample was peripheral blood mononuclear cells. The receptors shown here come from a human donor with common variable immunodeficiency.

The table lists this clone with many counts. The sequence runs out 3 residues before the end of the CDR3; the remainder is reconstructed from the germline J gene. The gene calls are TRBV19 and TRBJ2-1; 8 bases align to TRBD1. Germline trimming cut 5 bases from V and 0 bases from J; bases unmatched to any gene: 3. The germline V gene has CDR1 LNHDA and CDR2 SQIVND (reference sequence). The length of the CDR3 is 15 residues. CDR3 DNA (partial): TGTGCCAGTAGTTTTGACAGGGGCTCCTACAATGAG. It translates to CASSFDRGSYNE. The full CDR3 sequence reads CASSFDRGSYNEQFF.

This clone was detected many times. The CDR3 is cut off 3 residues early in the read; its end comes from the germline J gene. This chain links TRBV19 with TRBJ1-5, with D possibly TRBD1 on 6 matching bases. Looked up from germline, CDR1 is LNHDA and CDR2 is SQIVND (reference sequence). The ends were cut back, 5 bases at V and 6 bases at J, with 17 bases in the middle. This CDR3 has 15 residues. The sequenced part of the CDR3 DNA is TGTGCCAGTAGTGTAACCTACAGGGAGAGTCAGCCC. It encodes CASSVTYRESQP. In full, the CDR3 reads CASSVTYRESQPQHF.

This clone was seen a few times. From the germline J gene comes the end of the CDR3, since the read stops 3 residues before it. V gene TRBV20-1 combines with J gene TRBJ2-7; D is undetermined. Trimming cost V 0 bases and J 2 bases, with 5 bases left between them. Per germline, CDR1 DFQATT and CDR2 SNEGSKA (reference sequence). The CDR3 runs to 12 residues. The CDR3 is CSARDFTYEQYF. Partial CDR3 DNA: TGCAGTGCTAGAGACTTTACCTACGAG.

This clone was seen at least ten times. The read ends 3 residues before the CDR3 terminus; that terminus is restored from the germline J gene. V gene TRBV30 combines with J gene TRBJ2-1; TRBD2 agrees at 10 bases. The CDR3 loop spans 15 amino acids. The germline V gene has CDR1 GTSNPN and CDR2 SVGIG (reference sequence). V was clipped by 3 bases and J by 6 bases; unmatched bases: 8. The CDR3 bases that were read are TGTGCCTGGAGCGGGCTAGCGGGAGCGGCCAATGAG. Amino acid sequence: CAWSGLAGAANE. In full, the CDR3 is CAWSGLAGAANEQFF.

In this sample, this clone turned up a few times. The read comes to an end 3 residues before the CDR3 does, leaving the germline J gene to fill in the end. The V call is TRBV19, the J call TRBJ1-1, with 9 bases lining up with TRBD1. The CDR3 loop spans 15 amino acids. V lost 2 bases and J lost 5; bases outside the gene matches: 6. Per the germline V gene, CDR1 is LNHDA and CDR2 is SQIVND (reference sequence). CDR3 DNA, as far as it was read: TGTGCCAGTAGTATATTTGGGGACAGGGAGACTGAA. It translates to CASSIFGDRETE. The complete CDR3 sequence is CASSIFGDRETEAFF. Full variable domain (outside the CDR3, taken from reference TRBV19 and TRBJ1-1): DGGITQSPKYLFRKEGQNVTLSCEQNLNHDAMYWYRQDPGQGLRLIYYSQIVNDFQKGDIAEGYSVSREKKESFPLTVTSAQKNPTAFYLCASSIFGDRETEAFFGQGTRLTVV.

This clone showed up many times. The observed sequence ends 3 residues before the CDR3 terminus, with the missing tail filled in from the germline J gene. The chain carries TRBV20-1 and TRBJ1-3, with D maybe TRBD1 (5 bases). The CDR3 length is 16 residues. Trimming left V 0 bases short and J 0 bases short, with 12 bases between. Germline V gene data show CDR1 as DFQATT and CDR2 as SNEGSKA (reference sequence). CDR3: CSAREGRAPSGNTIYF. CDR3 DNA (partial): TGCAGTGCTAGAGAAGGCAGGGCCCCCTCTGGAAACACC.

This clone is labeled as medium-sized. The read ends 3 residues before the CDR3 terminus; that terminus is restored from the germline J gene. V gene TRBV20-1 combines with J gene TRBJ1-5; D is ambiguous. The CDR3 is 15 residues long. In germline, CDR1 is DFQATT, CDR2 SNEGSKA (reference sequence). The V gene lost 1 base and the J gene lost 1 base, with 11 bases spanning the gap. The CDR3 loop is CSARVSSQSNQPQHF. The DNA read from the CDR3 is TGCAGTGCTAGAGTGTCGAGTCAGAGCAATCAGCCC.

This clone occurred many times. The sequenced fragment ends 3 residues before the CDR3 boundary, so the rest is inferred from the germline J gene. V usage is TRBV2 and J usage is TRBJ2-3; D may be TRBD1 (6 bases). This CDR3 region has 12 residues. Trimming removed 6 bases from V and 7 bases from J, with 11 bases in between. Germline CDR1 SNHLY, CDR2 FYNNEI. CDR3 DNA (partial): TGTGCCAGCAGAATACAGGGTCATACG. This translates into CASRIQGHT. From start to end, the CDR3 is CASRIQGHTQYF.

This clone has only a few counts. The CDR3 spells CASGPRAGGNQPQHF. The sequenced CDR3 bases are TGTGCCAGCGGGCCGCGGGCCGGGGGCAATCAGCCC. V gene TRBV19 combines with J gene TRBJ1-5; D gene ambiguous. The read ends 3 residues shy of where the CDR3 ends; the end is completed using the germline J gene. Trimming cost V 9 bases and J 2 bases, with 17 bases left between them. The V gene's germline CDR1 is LNHDA and CDR2 SQIVND (reference sequence). This CDR3 region has 15 residues.

This clone appeared a few times. The read finishes 3 residues shy of the CDR3 end, and the germline J gene is used to complete it. The V and J genes are TRBV5-1 and TRBJ2-3; TRBD1 agrees at 8 bases. The V gene end was trimmed by 4 bases and the J gene end by 3 bases; junction bases not matched to a gene: 13. Germline-derived CDR1 and CDR2 are SGHRS and YFSETQ. The CDR3 extends over 17 amino acids. The CDR3 spells CASSIGQGAGGTDTQYF. CDR3 bases read: TGCGCCAGCAGCATAGGACAGGGTGCTGGGGGGACAGATACG.

This clone came up many times. The CDR3 region is CASRHGTDPEAFF. CDR3 DNA (partial): TGTGCCAGCAGACACGGGACAGACCCTGAA. The V call is TRBV28, the J call TRBJ1-1; 7 nucleotides align to TRBD1. The read halts 3 residues ahead of the CDR3 end, with the missing end drawn from the germline J gene. In germline, CDR1 is MDHEN, CDR2 SYDVKM. The CDR3 totals 13 residues. J was trimmed by 6 bases and V by 6 bases; bases with no gene match: 7.

This clone was detected ten times or more. The read ends 3 residues early relative to the CDR3; the germline J gene fills the gap. This same CDR3 is encoded by further DNA sequences in the sample. The gene calls are TRBV19 and TRBJ2-6; TRBD2 aligns across 11 bases. In germline, CDR1 is LNHDA, CDR2 SQIVND (reference sequence). Trimming removed 8 bases from V and 0 bases from J; junction bases left unmatched: 15. CDR3 length: 20 residues. Partial CDR3 DNA: TGTGCCAGTCGGCAGCCTAGCGGGAGGTCCAGTGGCTCTGGGGCCAACGTC. Its translation: CASRQPSGRSSGSGANV. The entire CDR3 protein reads CASRQPSGRSSGSGANVLTF. Together with reference TRBV19 and TRBJ2-6, the CDR3 gives the full variable domain: DGGITQSPKYLFRKEGQNVTLSCEQNLNHDAMYWYRQDPGQGLRLIYYSQIVNDFQKGDIAEGYSVSREKKESFPLTVTSAQKNPTAFYLCASRQPSGRSSGSGANVLTFGAGSRLTVL.

This clone has ten or more counts. The read is 3 residues too short to cover the CDR3 end, so that end is filled in from the germline J gene. This chain joins TRBV6-1 and TRBJ2-1; possible D gene TRBD1, 7 bases. The CDR3 has 15 residues. Trimming removed 3 bases at V and 0 bases at J, with 9 bases between. CDR1 MNHNS and CDR2 SASEGT come from the germline V gene. CDR3 DNA (partial): TGTGCCAGCAGTGACAGGGGGGACTCCTACAATGAG. Its protein is CASSDRGDSYNE. The entire CDR3 sequence reads CASSDRGDSYNEQFF.

This clone showed up just a few times. Partial CDR3 DNA: TGTGCCAGCAGCTTAACTAGCCGTCCAGATACG. Its translation is CASSLTSRPDT. The complete CDR3 sequence is CASSLTSRPDTQYF. The chain uses TRBV7-2 and TRBJ2-3; weak D call: TRBD2 (6 bases). The read halts 3 residues ahead of the CDR3 end, with the missing end drawn from the germline J gene. Germline V gene sequence: CDR1 SGHTA, CDR2 FQGNSA. With 2 bases removed from V and 4 bases from J, the gap between germline ends came to 10 bases. The CDR3 is 14 residues long.

In its sample, this clone was seen many times. With the read ending 3 residues before the CDR3 end, the germline J gene is used to fill in that end. This chain joins TRBV20-1 and TRBJ2-7, with 13 nucleotides matching TRBD2. In germline, CDR1 is DFQATT, CDR2 SNEGSKA (reference sequence). The length of the CDR3 is 17 residues. V shed 6 bases, J shed 5 bases, and the junction held 16 bases outside the gene matches. This chain's CDR3 is CSARGQRTSGSVDEQYF. The covered CDR3 bases are TGCAGTGCCAGGGGGCAGAGGACTAGCGGGAGTGTGGACGAG.

This clone appeared many times. The DNA ends 3 residues before the CDR3 does, and the rest of the CDR3 is filled in from the germline J gene. This chain links TRBV11-3 with TRBJ2-7, with D unclear. CDR3 size: 13 residues. Germline V gene sequence: CDR1 SGHNT, CDR2 YENEEA. The V end was cut by 3 bases, the J end by 1 base, with 7 bases between. Incomplete CDR3 DNA: TGTGCCAGCAGCTTCCTACCATCCTACGAG. This translates into CASSFLPSYE. The CDR3 as a whole reads CASSFLPSYEQYF.

In this sample, this clone turned up many times. Sequencing ends 3 residues short of the CDR3 end; the germline J gene provides the rest. This chain connects TRBV12-3 or TRBV12-4 to TRBJ2-7, with D possibly matching TRBD2 (6 bases). Trimming left V 3 bases short and J 2 bases short, with 14 bases between. This CDR3 has 15 amino acids. CDR3 sequence: CASSFLTGLAYEQYF. The CDR3 DNA, read in part, is TGTGCCAGCAGTTTTCTGACGGGACTGGCCTACGAG.

This clone was seen repeatedly, ten times or more. The sequenced fragment ends 3 residues before the CDR3 boundary, so the rest is inferred from the germline J gene. The chain combines TRBV30 with TRBJ2-4, with 8 positions matching TRBD2. The CDR3 contains 18 residues. CDR1 GTSNPN and CDR2 SVGIG come from the germline V gene (reference sequence). The V and J ends lost 4 bases and 0 bases, in that order; junction bases with no gene match: 14. CDR3 in amino acids: CAWTIREGKGLAKNIQYF. CDR3 bases read: TGTGCCTGGACAATCCGGGAGGGGAAGGGATTAGCCAAAAACATT.

In its sample, this clone was seen many times. The CDR3 goes on 3 residues after the read ends, and that part is filled in from the germline J gene. The chain uses TRBV4-2 and TRBJ2-1; possibly TRBD1 for D (5 bases). With 1 base removed from V and 0 bases from J, the gap between germline ends came to 10 bases. The CDR3 sequence is 16 residues long. In germline, CDR1 is LGHNA, CDR2 YNFKEQ. The CDR3 DNA, read in part, is TGTGCCAGCAGCCAAGGCCAGGGCCTCTCCTACAATGAG. It translates to CASSQGQGLSYNE. The CDR3, in full, reads CASSQGQGLSYNEQFF.

This clone occurred many times. Read sequence stops 3 residues before the CDR3 end, and the germline J gene provides the missing end. The chain employs TRBV2 and TRBJ2-7, with D possibly TRBD1 on 6 matching bases. The CDR3 is 14 amino acids. CDR1 is SNHLY, CDR2 FYNNEI, per germline. V was shortened by 4 bases and J by 6 bases, with 16 bases between the two germline ends. CDR3 bases read: TGTGCCAGCAGTGTAAGTCTAGGGGGATCCGAG. It specifies CASSVSLGGSE. The CDR3, in full, reads CASSVSLGGSEQYF.

Worth noting for this clone: The observed sequence ends 3 residues before the CDR3 terminus, with the missing tail filled in from the germline J gene. V and J are TRBV20-1 and TRBJ1-1; no firm D call. Germline CDR1 reads DFQATT; CDR2 reads SNEGSKA (reference sequence). V lost 1 base and J lost 1, with 13 bases in between. This CDR3 comprises 15 residues. Partial CDR3 DNA: TGCAGTGCTAGAGCGAAAAGGGCGGGGAACACTGAA. Protein: CSARAKRAGNTE. The whole CDR3 reads CSARAKRAGNTEAFF.